The 19 T cell receptor beta chains below all came from one sample that was sequenced in a study of regulatory T cells in long-lasting Graves disease. The time point is: newly diagnosed GD, antithyroid drugs for less than 3 months. TCR sequences were obtained from RNA taken from PBMCs. Researchers made TCR beta libraries by using iRepertoire HTBI primers and running Arm-PCR on CDR3 regions. TCRdb analysed the multiplex PCR reads with MiXCR anew, one entry per CDR3 protein. The profile covers hundreds of thousands of distinct CDR3 sequences, with roughly 15% appearing a single time and roughly 25% taken by the ten largest. This sample also belongs to another study, concerning T cells in Graves' hyperthyroidism and ophthalmopathy.

The material was peripheral blood mononuclear cells (PBMCs), obtained at new diagnosis, from a patient treated with antithyroid drugs. Receptors originate from a woman aged 35 to 59 with Graves disease.

Here the CDR3 reads CASSGGTFLEHQPQHF. CDR3 sequence (DNA): TGTGCCAGCTCAGGTGGAACTTTCTTAGAACACCAGCCCCAGCATTTT. The chain joins TRBV18 to TRBJ1-5; D call uncertain. V was clipped by 5 bases and J by 7 bases, with 21 bases between them. The CDR3 runs to 16 residues. The germline CDR1 and CDR2 sequences are KGHSH and LQKENI.

The chain has TRBV20-1 and TRBJ2-2, with D perhaps TRBD1 or TRBD2 (5 bases each). This CDR3 is 14 amino acids long. CDR1 is DFQATT and CDR2 is SNEGSKA in the germline V gene (reference sequence). Trimming removed 4 bases at V and 4 bases at J, with 13 bases between. The CDR3 DNA follows: TGCAGTGCTATCCGTGGGGCGGGCACCGGGGAGCTGTTTTTT. Translated, it gives CSAIRGAGTGELFF.

This clonotype came up a few times. V usage is TRBV6-5 and J usage is TRBJ1-6; D is ambiguous. Per germline, CDR1 MNHEY and CDR2 SVGAGI. Trimming took off 2 bases at V and 8 bases at J, with 22 bases between the two ends. The CDR3 is made up of 18 amino acids. This CDR3 is CASSYKSWVRSSHSPLHF. The CDR3 DNA reads TGTGCCAGCAGTTACAAGAGTTGGGTCAGGTCGAGTCATTCACCCCTCCACTTT.

The CDR3 coding sequence is TGTGCCAGTAGTATGGCAGCGGATACGCAGTATTTT. Translation: CASSMAADTQYF. This sequence joins TRBV19 and TRBJ2-3; D ambiguous. Trimming cost V 3 bases and J 6 bases, with 7 bases left between them. The CDR3 has 12 residues. In germline, CDR1 is LNHDA, CDR2 SQIVND (reference sequence). The full variable domain, its missing parts supplied by reference TRBV19 and TRBJ2-3, is DGGITQSPKYLFRKEGQNVTLSCEQNLNHDAMYWYRQDPGQGLRLIYYSQIVNDFQKGDIAEGYSVSREKKESFPLTVTSAQKNPTAFYLCASSMAADTQYFGPGTRLTVL.

This clonotype was recorded at least ten times. The chain combines TRBV30 with TRBJ1-1; no definite D call. The CDR3 has 11 residues. CDR1 and CDR2 (germline): GTSNPN, SVGIG (reference sequence). Trimming left V 0 bases short and J 11 bases short, with 10 bases between. As DNA, the CDR3 is TGTGCCTGGAGTGTAAATTCTGGCGCTTTCTTT. This gives the protein CAWSVNSGAFF.

This clonotype was counted ten times or more. V and J are TRBV27 and TRBJ2-5; the D gene could be TRBD1 or TRBD2 (6 bases each). There are 13 residues in the CDR3. Germline CDR1 MNHEY, CDR2 SMNVEV (reference sequence). V was shortened by 6 bases and J by 6 bases, with 14 bases between the two germline ends. This CDR3 reads CASRDTGRQTQYF. CDR3 bases: TGTGCCAGCAGGGATACAGGGAGGCAGACCCAGTACTTC.

This clonotype came up many times. V usage is TRBV2 and J usage is TRBJ1-2, with a weak D call TRBD1 (6 bases). The V end was cut by 4 bases, the J end by 5 bases, with 8 bases between. The CDR3 has 12 residues. CDR1 is SNHLY and CDR2 is FYNNEI in the germline V gene. CDR3: CASSVQGYGYTF. The CDR3 coding sequence is TGTGCCAGCAGTGTTCAGGGGTATGGCTACACCTTC.

The table lists this clonotype with many counts. The V and J genes are TRBV2 and TRBJ2-1, with D maybe TRBD2 (5 bases). Per germline, CDR1 SNHLY and CDR2 FYNNEI. CDR3 size: 16 residues. The V end was cut by 4 bases, the J end by 1 base, with 14 bases between. In DNA, the CDR3 is TGTGCCAGCAGTGGGGGATCGGGAAGATCCTACAATGAGCAGTTCTTC. It is translated as CASSGGSGRSYNEQFF.

This clonotype was found many times. This chain joins TRBV7-8 and TRBJ1-2; D is unresolved. CDR3 length: 16 amino acids. Germline V gives CDR1 SGHVS, CDR2 FQNEAQ. Trimming cost V 1 base and J 0 bases, with 12 bases left between them. CDR3 in DNA: TGTGCCAGCAGCTTAGATGGGCGCTCAGCTAACTATGGCTACACCTTC. The encoded protein is CASSLDGRSANYGYTF.

This clonotype was counted many times. The chain combines TRBV18 with TRBJ1-2, with 10 bases fitting TRBD1. The CDR3 has 14 amino acids. CDR1 KGHSH and CDR2 LQKENI come from the germline V gene. V lost 6 bases and J lost 4; bases outside the gene matches: 5. DNA for the CDR3: TGTGCCAGCTCTCCGGACAGGGGGGCCTATGGCTACACCTTC. Amino acid sequence: CASSPDRGAYGYTF.

At least ten counts were recorded for this clonotype. The genes are TRBV7-2 and TRBJ2-2, with D unresolved. This CDR3 comprises 13 residues. In germline, CDR1 is SGHTA, CDR2 FQGNSA. Trimming took 4 bases from V and 4 from J, leaving 7 bases between them. The CDR3 spells CASSSRPTGELFF. In nucleotides, the CDR3 is TGTGCCAGCAGCTCTAGACCCACCGGGGAGCTGTTTTTT.

This clonotype was observed many times. The chain couples TRBV30 to TRBJ2-1; the D gene could be TRBD1 or TRBD2 (5 bases each). Germline V gene data show CDR1 as GTSNPN and CDR2 as SVGIG (reference sequence). V shed 5 bases and J shed 6 bases, with 11 bases lying between them. This CDR3 comprises 12 residues. CDR3 DNA: TGTGCCTGGGAGGGGCAGTTCAATGAGCAGTTCTTC. Translation: CAWEGQFNEQFF.

At least ten counts were recorded for this clonotype. CDR3 protein: CASSLADSSYNEQFF. CDR3 DNA: TGCGCCAGCAGCTTGGCGGACAGTTCCTACAATGAGCAGTTCTTC. V is TRBV5-1 and J is TRBJ2-1; tentatively, D is TRBD1 (6 bases). Per germline, CDR1 SGHRS and CDR2 YFSETQ. Trimming pared 0 bases from V and 1 base from J, leaving 8 bases between. The CDR3 loop spans 15 amino acids.

The chain carries TRBV10-1 and TRBJ2-7; 8 bases are shared with TRBD2. Trimming removed 3 bases from V and 5 bases from J; junction bases left unmatched: 6. Germline V gene sequence: CDR1 WNHNN, CDR2 SYGVQD (reference sequence). The CDR3 contains 14 residues. The CDR3 spells CASSDRGGLNEQYF. CDR3 bases: TGCGCCAGCAGTGATCGCGGGGGGCTGAACGAGCAGTACTTC.

The chain recombines TRBV7-2 with TRBJ1-1, with 8 bases fitting TRBD1. V was clipped by 5 bases and J by 0 bases; unmatched bases: 8. Germline-derived CDR1 and CDR2 are SGHTA and FQGNSA. This CDR3 comprises 16 residues. CDR3 protein: CASSPDRETLNTEAFF. CDR3 in DNA: TGTGCCAGCAGCCCGGACAGGGAAACTCTGAACACTGAAGCTTTCTTT.

The V and J genes are TRBV18 and TRBJ2-2; tentatively, D is TRBD1 or TRBD2 (5 bases each). V dropped 2 bases and J dropped 3 bases, with 10 bases sitting between them. Germline V gives CDR1 KGHSH, CDR2 LQKENI. The CDR3 totals 15 residues. CDR3 protein: CASSPNRGDTGELFF. CDR3 DNA: TGTGCCAGCTCACCAAATAGAGGGGACACCGGGGAGCTGTTTTTT.

The V gene is TRBV27, the J gene TRBJ2-1, with TRBD2 matching over 8 bases. The CDR3 length is 14 residues. Germline trimming cut 3 bases from V and 10 bases from J; bases unmatched to any gene: 8. The germline V gene has CDR1 MNHEY and CDR2 SMNVEV (reference sequence). The CDR3 region has the DNA TGTGCCAGCAGTTTTGCACTCGGGAGGGAGGAGCAGTTCTTC. Translated: CASSFALGREEQFF.

This rearrangement joins TRBV3-1 to TRBJ1-4, with D perhaps matching TRBD1 (5 bases). CDR1 and CDR2 (germline): LGHDT, YNNKEL (reference sequence). The V end was cut by 6 bases, the J end by 5 bases, with 16 bases between. The CDR3 has 15 residues. The CDR3 loop reads CASSYNQGRNEKLFF. In DNA form, the CDR3 reads TGTGCCAGCAGTTACAACCAGGGCCGCAATGAAAAACTGTTTTTT. Full variable domain (rest looked up from reference TRBV3-1 and TRBJ1-4): DTAVSQTPKYLVTQMGNDKSIKCEQNLGHDTMYWYKQDSKKFLKIMFSYNNKELIINETVPNRFSPKSPDKAHLNLHINSLELGDSAVYFCASSYNQGRNEKLFFGSGTQLSVL.

This clonotype turned up a few times. Mismatch with germline at one junction end may stem from a read error. This chain connects TRBV11-3 to TRBJ2-3; D possibly corresponds to TRBD2 (6 bases). CDR1 and CDR2 from the germline V gene are SGHNT and YENEEA. The CDR3 extends over 15 amino acids. The CDR3 here is CVSSLSWDSTDTQYF. CDR3 nucleotides: TGTGTCAGCAGCTTATCGTGGGACTCCACAGATACGCAGTATTTT.